The entry that follows covers one TCR beta chain sequence. Sequencing targeted TCR beta in T cells from blood (CD8+ and CD4+). The data belong to a study of CD8 T cells in Susac syndrome. CDR1 MNHEY and CDR2 SVGAGI come from the germline V gene. V lost 2 bases to trimming and J lost 2 bases; unmatched junction nucleotides: 7. The CDR3 has 16 residues. After extraction with the RNeasy kit, about 0.45 to 1 ug of the RNA was reverse transcribed using random hexamers. immunoSEQ multiplex PCR amplified TCR beta CDR3 across 54 Vbeta, 13 Jbeta. Via MiXCR, TCRdb re-called the immunoSEQ multiplex PCR reads, giving one row per CDR3 protein. The sample records over 100,000 distinct CDR3 sequences, roughly 96% being singletons.

The receptor's source is a human donor in good health. Material for sequencing was CD4+ T cells from PBMCs. The V call is TRBV6-5, the J call TRBJ2-3; 7 bases align to TRBD2. The CDR3 sequence is CASSYQAGVNTDTQYF. CDR3 coding DNA: TGTGCCAGCAGTTACCAGGCGGGGGTCAACACAGATACGCAGTATTTT.